The 10 T cell receptor beta chains below all came from one sample that was sequenced in a study of shared clonotypes between healthy human individuals. Some clones are missing from TCRdb's copy, which holds only in-frame ones; the method was immunoSEQ multiplex PCR. Here the sample spans about 710,000 clones, approximately 73% being singletons. The sequenced sample consisted of memory CD4+ T cells sorted from blood. This sample's subset: CD45RA-negative fraction. The receptors here all came from a woman in her 30s in good health.

The V gene is TRBV27, the J gene TRBJ2-7, with D perhaps TRBD1 or TRBD2 (5 bases each). CDR3 length: 16 amino acids. CDR1 and CDR2 (germline): MNHEY, SMNVEV (reference sequence). Between the trimmed V and J ends, which lost 2 bases and 2 bases, there was a span of 16 bases. The CDR3 here is CASSLPGRQPPYEQYF. The CDR3 nucleotides are TGTGCCAGCAGTTTACCGGGACGCCAACCTCCCTACGAGCAGTACTTC.

The sample holds many counts of this clone. V is TRBV7-9 and J is TRBJ2-6; D unresolved. Trimming removed 4 bases from V and 3 bases from J, with 7 bases in between. The CDR3 length is 14 residues. CDR1 SEHNR and CDR2 FQNEAQ come from the germline V gene (reference sequence). The CDR3 spells CASSSGIGANVLTF. In DNA form, the CDR3 reads TGTGCCAGCAGCTCCGGAATTGGGGCCAACGTCCTGACTTTC.

V usage is TRBV28 and J usage is TRBJ2-1; TRBD1 agrees at 8 bases. This CDR3 has 15 residues. After removal of 2 bases from V and 7 bases from J, the junction contained 7 bases not matched to a gene. The germline gives CDR1 MDHEN, CDR2 SYDVKM. The CDR3 DNA is TGTGCCAGCAGTTTAGAATCGACAGGGGTTAATGAGCAGTTCTTC. It is translated as CASSLESTGVNEQFF.

The chain is built from TRBV19 and TRBJ2-1; 8 bases match TRBD1. Germline V lookup: CDR1 LNHDA, CDR2 SQIVND (reference sequence). Germline trimming cut 5 bases from V and 2 bases from J; bases unmatched to any gene: 5. The length of the CDR3 is 15 residues. CDR3 in amino acids: CASSPRDRTYNEQFF. CDR3 bases: TGTGCCAGTAGTCCCAGGGACAGGACCTACAATGAGCAGTTCTTC.

The chain combines TRBV19 with TRBJ1-2; perhaps TRBD1 as D (5 bases). Trimming stripped 7 bases from V and 5 bases from J, with 11 bases between. CDR3 size: 12 residues. Germline-derived CDR1 and CDR2 are LNHDA and SQIVND (reference sequence). This CDR3 is CASNKQDYGYTF. In nucleotides, the CDR3 is TGTGCCAGTAATAAACAGGATTATGGCTACACCTTC.

This sequence joins TRBV2 and TRBJ1-3; TRBD1 aligns across 8 bases. The CDR3 sequence is 18 residues long. Trimming cost V 5 bases and J 1 base; bases outside gene matches: 13. CDR1 and CDR2 (germline): SNHLY, FYNNEI. CDR3 nucleotides: TGTGCCAGCAGTAGGGGACAGGCCGGGGGGTATTCTGGAAACACCATATATTTT. Encoded protein: CASSRGQAGGYSGNTIYF. The full variable domain, its missing parts supplied by reference TRBV2 and TRBJ1-3, is EPEVTQTPSHQVTQMGQEVILRCVPISNHLYFYWYRQILGQKVEFLVSFYNNEISEKSEIFDDQFSVERPDGSNFTLKIRSTKLEDSAMYFCASSRGQAGGYSGNTIYFGEGSWLTVV.

This clone was observed once. J is TRBJ2-2 and V is TRBV12-5; D uncertain. CDR3 length equals 12 residues. V lost 5 bases and J 2 bases, leaving 3 bases between the germline ends. The germline CDR1 and CDR2 sequences are LGHNT and FRNRAP. This CDR3 reads CASGVNTGELFF. CDR3 sequence (DNA): TGTGCTAGTGGTGTAAACACCGGGGAGCTGTTTTTT.

This clone was picked up one time. This rearrangement joins TRBV10-3 to TRBJ2-3; 9 bases map to TRBD2. The CDR3 sequence is 16 residues long. J was trimmed by 1 base and V by 4 bases; bases with no gene match: 6. Germline CDR1 is ENHRY and CDR2 is SYGVKD. The chain's CDR3 is CAISVGTSRGTDTQYF. The CDR3 region has the DNA TGTGCCATCAGTGTGGGGACTAGCCGAGGCACAGATACGCAGTATTTT.

V and J are TRBV4-1 and TRBJ2-6; TRBD1 is a possible D gene (5 bases). The CDR3 is made up of 15 amino acids. The ends were cut back, 4 bases at V and 4 bases at J, with 11 bases in the middle. The germline gives CDR1 MGHRA, CDR2 YSYEKL. CDR3 residues: CASSPQGTGANVLTF. CDR3 DNA sequence: TGCGCCAGCAGCCCTCAGGGAACCGGGGCCAACGTCCTGACTTTC.

About this clone: Other DNA variants within this sample encode the same CDR3. The chain couples TRBV5-1 to TRBJ1-5; 8 bases match TRBD1. V lost 4 bases to trimming and J lost 1 base; unmatched junction nucleotides: 4. CDR1 and CDR2 (germline): SGHRS, YFSETQ. The CDR3 length is 15 residues. The CDR3 DNA reads as TGCGCCAGCAGCCCAACAGGGGGGAGCAATCAGCCCCAGCATTTT. The encoded protein is CASSPTGGSNQPQHF. Full variable domain (rest looked up from reference TRBV5-1 and TRBJ1-5): KAGVTQTPRYLIKTRGQQVTLSCSPISGHRSVSWYQQTPGQGLQFLFEYFSETQRNKGNFPGRFSGRQFSNSRSEMNVSTLELGDSALYLCASSPTGGSNQPQHFGDGTRLSIL.